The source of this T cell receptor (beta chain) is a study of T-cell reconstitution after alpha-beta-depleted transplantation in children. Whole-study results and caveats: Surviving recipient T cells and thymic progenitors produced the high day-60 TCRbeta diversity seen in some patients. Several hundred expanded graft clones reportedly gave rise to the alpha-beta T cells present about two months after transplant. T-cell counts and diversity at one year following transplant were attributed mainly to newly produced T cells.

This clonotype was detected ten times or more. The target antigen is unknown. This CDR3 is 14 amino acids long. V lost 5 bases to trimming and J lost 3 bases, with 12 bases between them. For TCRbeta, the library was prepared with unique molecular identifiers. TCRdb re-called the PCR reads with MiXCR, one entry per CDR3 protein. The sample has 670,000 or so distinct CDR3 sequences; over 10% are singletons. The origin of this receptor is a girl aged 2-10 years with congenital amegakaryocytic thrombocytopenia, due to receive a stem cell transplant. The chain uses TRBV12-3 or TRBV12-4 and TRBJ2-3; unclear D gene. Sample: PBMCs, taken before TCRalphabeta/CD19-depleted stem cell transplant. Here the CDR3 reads CASSGKGFTDTQYF. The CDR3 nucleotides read TGTGCCAGCAGTGGGAAGGGATTTACAGATACGCAGTATTTT.